Below are 22 T cell receptor beta chains sequenced from a single sample in a study of blood T cell repertoires in COVID-19. Using immunoSEQ multiplex PCR, the repertoire was profiled, and TCRdb retains in-frame clones only, with some absent. The sample consists of 110,000 or so clones, about 85% of them appearing once. Sequencing input: peripheral blood. These receptors originate from a man aged 45-65 years with acute or convalescent COVID-19.

On this clone: Without the conserved terminal phenylalanine or tryptophan, this CDR3 likely stems from a read error. Because the CDR3's place on the DNA is in doubt, the DNA is left out and the CDR3 is given as listed by TCRdb. V and J are TRBV27 and TRBJ1-2; the table's D call, TRBD1, has no DNA check behind it. From its first to its last residue, the CDR3 has 12 amino acids. Germline V gene lookup returns CDR1 MNHEY and CDR2 SMNVEV (reference sequence). CDR3 sequence reads: CASSNRTGTALY.

The V call is TRBV15, the J call TRBJ1-2; 9 bases agree with TRBD1. This CDR3 comprises 14 residues. Trimming at V came to 5 bases and at J to 5 bases, leaving 6 bases not matched to a gene. Germline CDR1 and CDR2: LNHNV and YYDKDF (reference sequence). CDR3 loop: CATSPGQGPYGYTF. Here the CDR3 DNA reads TGTGCCACCAGCCCTGGACAGGGGCCTTATGGCTACACCTTC. Supplemented by reference TRBV15 and TRBJ1-2, the full variable domain reads DAMVIQNPRYQVTQFGKPVTLSCSQTLNHNVMYWYQQKSSQAPKLLFHYYDKDFNNEADTPDNFQSRRPNTSFCFLDIRSPGLGDTAMYLCATSPGQGPYGYTFGSGTRLTVV.

This chain links TRBV28 with TRBJ1-2; 9 bases are a match to TRBD1. Trimming cost V 6 bases and J 7 bases; bases outside gene matches: 18. From germline, CDR1 is MDHEN and CDR2 SYDVKM. This CDR3 spans 17 amino acids. Written as DNA, the CDR3 is TGTGCCAGCAGCTCAAACCGACGGACAGGGGACCGTCGTGGCTACACCTTC. Translating it yields CASSSNRRTGDRRGYTF.

The rearrangement uses TRBV6-5 and TRBJ2-7; D ambiguous. Trimming pared 4 bases from V and 0 bases from J, leaving 10 bases between. This CDR3 has 14 residues. Germline V lookup: CDR1 MNHEY, CDR2 SVGAGI. CDR3 sequence reads: CASSLFTNSYEQYF. In nucleotides, the CDR3 is TGTGCCAGCAGTTTATTTACAAACTCCTACGAGCAGTACTTC.

The CDR3 loop reads CSASPGQDYNEQFF. DNA of the CDR3: TGCAGTGCTAGTCCGGGACAGGACTACAATGAGCAGTTCTTC. The chain recombines TRBV20-1 with TRBJ2-1; 8 nucleotides agree with TRBD1. The V and J ends lost 3 bases and 3 bases, in that order; junction bases with no gene match: 4. This CDR3 region has 14 residues. CDR1 is DFQATT and CDR2 is SNEGSKA in the germline V gene (reference sequence).

The CDR3 DNA reads TGTGCCAGCAGCCAAGGTGGAGGGACGACAGATACGCAGTATTTT. It specifies CASSQGGGTTDTQYF. This rearrangement joins TRBV4-2 to TRBJ2-3, with D perhaps TRBD2 (6 bases). The CDR3 is made up of 15 amino acids. CDR1 and CDR2 from the germline V gene are LGHNA and YNFKEQ. V was trimmed by 1 base and J by 3 bases, leaving 11 bases between them.

The chain combines TRBV30 with TRBJ1-5, with TRBD1 as a possible D gene (6 bases). The CDR3 has 15 amino acids. Germline V gene data show CDR1 as GTSNPN and CDR2 as SVGIG (reference sequence). Trimming removed 5 bases from V and 7 bases from J, with 21 bases in between. Here the CDR3 DNA reads TGTGCCTGGGGGGGGGCAGGGGCCCCCAAACAGCCCCAGCATTTT. Its translation: CAWGGAGAPKQPQHF.

The chain links TRBV7-2 to TRBJ1-2, with D perhaps TRBD1 (6 bases). The germline gives CDR1 SGHTA, CDR2 FQGNSA. Trimming took off 4 bases at V and 8 bases at J, with 17 bases between the two ends. This CDR3 has 14 residues. CDR3 in amino acids: CASSSDSALGGYTF. For the CDR3, the DNA is TGTGCCAGCAGCTCGGACAGCGCGCTCGGGGGCTACACCTTC.

The chain uses TRBV20-1 and TRBJ2-3, with TRBD2 matching 8 bases. CDR1 is DFQATT and CDR2 is SNEGSKA in the germline V gene (reference sequence). The V and J ends lost 3 bases and 6 bases, in that order; junction bases with no gene match: 8. This CDR3 spans 14 amino acids. CDR3 sequence reads: CSASLWRGDDTQYF. CDR3 DNA sequence: TGCAGTGCTAGTCTATGGCGGGGGGACGATACGCAGTATTTT.

The genes are TRBV6-1 and TRBJ1-2, with 7 bases that match TRBD1. The CDR3 sequence is 15 residues long. Germline values: CDR1 MNHNS, CDR2 SASEGT. J was trimmed by 3 bases and V by 3 bases; bases with no gene match: 7. The chain's CDR3 is CASSDNRGTHYGYTF. The DNA of the CDR3 is TGTGCCAGCAGTGACAACAGGGGTACCCACTATGGCTACACCTTC.

The rearrangement joins TRBV11-2 to TRBJ1-2, with TRBD1 identical over 10 bases. V trimming: 1 base; J trimming: 2 bases; junction bases outside the gene matches: 1. In germline, CDR1 is SGHAT, CDR2 FQNNGV. The CDR3 has 15 residues. CDR3 region: CASSLVGQGNYGYTF. CDR3 coding DNA: TGTGCCAGCAGCTTAGTGGGACAGGGGAACTATGGCTACACCTTC.

The rearrangement uses TRBV6-5 and TRBJ2-1, with D perhaps matching TRBD1 (6 bases). The V end lost 6 bases, the J end lost 1 base, and 13 bases lay between the germline ends. Germline CDR1 MNHEY, CDR2 SVGAGI. CDR3 size: 15 residues. The CDR3 bases are TGTGCCAGCAGAACCCCAGGGGTTTCCTACAATGAGCAGTTCTTC. Its translation is CASRTPGVSYNEQFF.

Notes on this clone: Other DNA sequences of this sample code for an identical CDR3. J is TRBJ1-1 and V is TRBV2; 7 nucleotides agree with TRBD1. Unmatched junction bases numbered 9, after V lost 7 bases and J lost 1 base. Germline V gives CDR1 SNHLY, CDR2 FYNNEI. This CDR3 has 15 amino acids. The CDR3 coding sequence is TGTGCCAGCACCCTACAGGGGAGCGCGAACACTGAAGCTTTCTTT. Its translation is CASTLQGSANTEAFF.

The V gene is TRBV18, the J gene TRBJ1-6, with D possibly being TRBD1 (6 bases). The V and J ends lost 1 base and 3 bases respectively, with 34 bases between them. Germline lookup yields CDR1 KGHSH and CDR2 LQKENI. This CDR3 spans 24 amino acids. CDR3 residues: CASSPRAITTSLGGSENYNSPLHF. DNA for the CDR3: TGTGCCAGCTCACCACGGGCCATAACAACCTCCCTAGGGGGAAGTGAGAACTATAATTCACCCCTCCACTTT.

The chain has TRBV4-1 and TRBJ2-1; 7 nucleotides agree with TRBD2. The germline CDR1 and CDR2 sequences are MGHRA and YSYEKL. V was pared by 1 base and J by 16 bases, with 22 bases of the junction left unmatched. There are 17 residues in the CDR3. As DNA, the CDR3 is TGCGCCAGCAGCCAAGGAGTTCGGGAGGCTAGGCACACGGACTTTTTCTTC. The encoded protein is CASSQGVREARHTDFFF.

CDR3 DNA: TGTGCCAGCAGCTGGGGGACAGGGGATCACGCGAACACTGAAGCTTTCTTT. This gives the protein CASSWGTGDHANTEAFF. The V call is TRBV5-4, the J call TRBJ1-1; the match to TRBD1 covers 10 bases. The CDR3 has 17 residues. CDR1 SGHNT and CDR2 YYREEE come from the germline V gene (reference sequence). V lost 3 bases to trimming and J lost 1 base; unmatched junction nucleotides: 9.

The chain carries TRBV12-3 or TRBV12-4 and TRBJ2-5; maybe TRBD1 (5 bases). The CDR3 spans 13 residues. V was shortened by 3 bases and J by 5 bases, with 10 bases between the two germline ends. The CDR3 bases are TGTGCCAGCAGTTTTCAGGGCCGGGAGACCCAGTACTTC. It is translated as CASSFQGRETQYF.

The V gene is TRBV28, the J gene TRBJ1-5; D might be TRBD1 (5 bases). The CDR3 is 14 amino acids. The V end was cut by 3 bases, the J end by 6 bases, with 12 bases between. Germline assignment: CDR1 MDHEN and CDR2 SYDVKM. The CDR3 is CASSLEGWSQPQHF. Here the CDR3 DNA reads TGTGCCAGCAGTTTGGAGGGGTGGAGTCAGCCCCAGCATTTT.

The rearrangement uses TRBV19 and TRBJ1-4, with D possibly TRBD1 on 5 matching bases. This CDR3 spans 15 amino acids. Germline CDR1 and CDR2: LNHDA and SQIVND (reference sequence). The V and J ends lost 10 bases and 2 bases respectively, with 17 bases between them. The CDR3 protein is CATSTRGMTNEKLFF. The DNA for the CDR3 is TGTGCCACCTCAACCCGGGGGATGACTAATGAAAAACTGTTTTTT. Together with reference TRBV19 and TRBJ1-4, the CDR3 gives the full variable domain: DGGITQSPKYLFRKEGQNVTLSCEQNLNHDAMYWYRQDPGQGLRLIYYSQIVNDFQKGDIAEGYSVSREKKESFPLTVTSAQKNPTAFYLCATSTRGMTNEKLFFGSGTQLSVL.

V and J are TRBV10-2 and TRBJ1-4; D unresolved. This CDR3 contains 15 residues. Germline CDR1 reads WSHSY; CDR2 reads SAAADI. V lost 0 bases, J lost 7 bases, and 12 bases lay in between. The CDR3 here is CASSESWGEAEKLFF. The CDR3 nucleotides read TGCGCCAGCAGTGAGTCGTGGGGAGAAGCTGAAAAACTGTTTTTT.

V is TRBV29-1 and J is TRBJ2-3, with 10 bases lining up with TRBD2. V shed 5 bases, J shed 7 bases, and the junction held 9 bases outside the gene matches. Germline CDR1 reads SQVTM; CDR2 reads ANQGSEA. This CDR3 contains 14 residues. This CDR3 is CSVLSGGALNTQYF. In DNA form, the CDR3 reads TGCAGCGTTTTGAGCGGGGGGGCTTTAAATACGCAGTATTTT.

The V call is TRBV6-5, the J call TRBJ1-2, with D perhaps matching TRBD1 (6 bases). V was cut by 7 bases and J by 8 bases, with 14 bases left in between. CDR3 length: 12 residues. Germline V CDR1 and CDR2: MNHEY, SVGAGI. This CDR3 is CASTRGIGGYTF. CDR3 sequence (DNA): TGTGCCAGCACTAGGGGGATCGGGGGCTACACCTTC.